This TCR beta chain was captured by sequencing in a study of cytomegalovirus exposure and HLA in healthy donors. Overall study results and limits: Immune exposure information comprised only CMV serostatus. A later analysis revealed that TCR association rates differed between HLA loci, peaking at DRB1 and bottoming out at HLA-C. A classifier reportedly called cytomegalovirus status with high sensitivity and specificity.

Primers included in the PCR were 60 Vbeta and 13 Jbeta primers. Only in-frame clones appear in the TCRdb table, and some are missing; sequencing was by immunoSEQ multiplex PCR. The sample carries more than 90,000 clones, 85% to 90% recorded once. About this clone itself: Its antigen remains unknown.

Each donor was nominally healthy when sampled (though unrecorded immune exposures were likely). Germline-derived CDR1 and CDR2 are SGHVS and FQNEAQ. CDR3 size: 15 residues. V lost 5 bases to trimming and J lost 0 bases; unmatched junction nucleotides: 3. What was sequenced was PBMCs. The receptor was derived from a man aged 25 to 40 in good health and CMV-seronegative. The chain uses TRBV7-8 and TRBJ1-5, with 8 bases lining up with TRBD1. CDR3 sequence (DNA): TGTGCCAGCAGCCGCGACAGGGGTAGCAATCAGCCCCAGCATTTT. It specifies CASSRDRGSNQPQHF. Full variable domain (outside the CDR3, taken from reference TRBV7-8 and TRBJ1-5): GAGVSQSPRYKVAKRGQDVALRCDPISGHVSLFWYQQALGQGPEFLTYFQNEAQLDKSGLPSDRFFAERPEGSVSTLKIQRTQQEDSAVYLCASSRDRGSNQPQHFGDGTRLSIL.